The clone carrying this T cell receptor beta chain was detected once. This specimen belongs to a study of sequential checkpoint blockade in melanoma. Study in general: Randomization was 1:1 between first-line nivolumab→ipilimumab and ipilimumab→nivolumab. After both sequences, patients received maintenance nivolumab.

Assay: immunoSEQ multiplex PCR; the TCRdb copy retains only in-frame clones and omits some. The table lists approximately 12,000 clones, about 61% of them singletons. Treatment defined: randomized to nivolumab then ipilimumab (arm A) or the reverse (arm B). No patient had prior DNA-damaging chemotherapy. Live CD3+CD8+ CD19− CD56− cells were sorted from PBMCs. This CDR3 has 12 residues. CDR1 MGHRA and CDR2 YSYEKL come from the germline V gene. Trimming removed 6 bases from V and 4 bases from J, with 9 bases in between. The sequence was obtained from a human donor with melanoma. This specimen consisted of CD8+ T cells sorted from blood (inferred from file names), obtained from a patient given nivolumab and ipilimumab in sequence. The chain joins TRBV4-1 to TRBJ1-1; a possible D gene is TRBD1 (6 bases). The CDR3 sequence is CASRGHTTEAFF. CDR3 DNA sequence: TGCGCCAGCAGGGGACACACCACTGAAGCTTTCTTT.